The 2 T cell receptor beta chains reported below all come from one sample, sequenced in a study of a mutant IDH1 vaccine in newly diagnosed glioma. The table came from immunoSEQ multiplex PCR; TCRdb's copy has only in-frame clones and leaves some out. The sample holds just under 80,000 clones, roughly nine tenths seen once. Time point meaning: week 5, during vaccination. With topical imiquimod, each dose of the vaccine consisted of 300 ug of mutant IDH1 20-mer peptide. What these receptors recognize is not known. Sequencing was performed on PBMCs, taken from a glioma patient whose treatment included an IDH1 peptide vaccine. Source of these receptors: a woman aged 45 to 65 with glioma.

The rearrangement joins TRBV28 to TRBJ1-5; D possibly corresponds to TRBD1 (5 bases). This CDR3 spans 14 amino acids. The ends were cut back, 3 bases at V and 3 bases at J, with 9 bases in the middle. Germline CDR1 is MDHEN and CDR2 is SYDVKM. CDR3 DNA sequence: TGTGCCAGCAGTTTTCGACAGTACAATCAGCCCCAGCATTTT. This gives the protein CASSFRQYNQPQHF.

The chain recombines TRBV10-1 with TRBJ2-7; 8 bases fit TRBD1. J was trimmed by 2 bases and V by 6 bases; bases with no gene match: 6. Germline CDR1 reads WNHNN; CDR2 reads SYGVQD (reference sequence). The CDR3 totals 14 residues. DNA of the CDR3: TGCGCCAGCAGCCGGACAGGGACGGCCTACGAGCAGTACTTC. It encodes CASSRTGTAYEQYF.